The 13 T cell receptor beta chains below come from one sample, sequenced in a study of T cells in Graves' hyperthyroidism and ophthalmopathy. TCR beta CDR3 region amplification was performed from RNA transcripts. First-round RT-PCR of the TCR CDR3 relied on the HTBI primer set. MiXCR, run by TCRdb on the multiplex PCR reads, gives a single entry per CDR3 protein. The table shows approximately 640,000 distinct CDR3 sequences, with roughly a sixth occurring only once. Sequenced sample: blood. These receptors were taken from a middle-aged man with Graves' hyperthyroidism.

This clonotype turned up a few times. J is TRBJ2-7 and V is TRBV19, with 10 bases fitting TRBD1. With V trimmed by 3 bases and J by 4 bases, 6 bases remained unmatched. Per germline, CDR1 LNHDA and CDR2 SQIVND (reference sequence). This CDR3 is built from 15 residues. CDR3 region: CASSMKGTGDYEQYF. In DNA form, the CDR3 reads TGTGCCAGTAGTATGAAAGGGACAGGGGATTACGAGCAGTACTTC.

The chain uses TRBV9 and TRBJ1-3; 7 bases are a match to TRBD1. CDR3 size: 15 residues. Germline CDR1 reads SGDLS; CDR2 reads YYNGEE. Trimming cost V 4 bases and J 2 bases; bases outside gene matches: 6. This CDR3 is CASSPRQGAGNTIYF. The CDR3 bases are TGTGCCAGCAGCCCCAGACAGGGCGCTGGAAACACCATATATTTT.

This clonotype was counted at least ten times. The V gene is TRBV19, the J gene TRBJ1-2; maybe TRBD1 (5 bases). The germline V and J ends were trimmed by 6 bases and 8 bases, with 10 bases remaining between them. Germline-derived CDR1 and CDR2 are LNHDA and SQIVND (reference sequence). The CDR3 is made up of 11 amino acids. CDR3 residues: CASSRAGGYTF. In DNA, the CDR3 is TGTGCCAGTAGCAGGGCTGGCGGCTACACCTTC.

This clonotype has ten or more counts. V is TRBV12-3 or TRBV12-4 and J is TRBJ1-3, with D uncertain. Trimming shortened V by 3 bases and J by 1 base, and 1 base separated the two germline ends. The CDR3 is 12 amino acids. The CDR3 here is CASSFSGNTIYF. For the CDR3, the DNA is TGTGCCAGCAGTTTTTCTGGAAACACCATATATTTT.

This clonotype came up a few times. V and J are TRBV3-1 and TRBJ1-6, with TRBD1 matching over 9 bases. Looked up from germline, CDR1 is LGHDT and CDR2 is YNNKEL (reference sequence). This CDR3 region has 14 residues. The ends lost 1 base at V and 8 bases at J; junction bases unmatched: 0. CDR3 sequence (DNA): TGTGCCAGCAGCCAAGGGACAGGGGATTCACCCCTCCACTTT. As protein: CASSQGTGDSPLHF.

The chain uses TRBV12-3 or TRBV12-4 and TRBJ1-3; D is uncertain. The CDR3 totals 15 residues. Trimming stripped 3 bases from V and 0 bases from J, with 9 bases between. The CDR3 protein is CASSFSTDSGNTIYF. The CDR3 DNA follows: TGTGCCAGCAGTTTTAGTACCGACTCTGGAAACACCATATATTTT.

At least ten counts were recorded for this clonotype. The chain uses TRBV11-2 and TRBJ2-2; 7 positions agree with TRBD1. The CDR3 covers 15 residues. After removal of 5 bases from V and 4 bases from J, the junction contained 7 bases not matched to a gene. Germline V lookup: CDR1 SGHAT, CDR2 FQNNGV. The CDR3 DNA reads TGTGCCAGCAGCACTGGGACAGTACTCACCGGGGAGCTGTTTTTT. Translated, it gives CASSTGTVLTGELFF.

In its sample, this clonotype was seen a few times. Likely a read error: the CDR3 ends without its conserved phenylalanine or tryptophan. This chain links TRBV19 with TRBJ2-7; 10 bases fit TRBD1. This CDR3 spans 16 amino acids. Losses at the gene ends were 5 bases for V and 4 bases for J; bases not matched to a gene: 11. Germline V gene lookup returns CDR1 LNHDA and CDR2 SQIVND (reference sequence). The CDR3 DNA is TGTGCCAGTAGTTCGTCTTCCGGGACAGGGGCGTACGAGCAGTACTCC. Amino acid sequence: CASSSSSGTGAYEQYS.

CDR3 sequence: CASSSSGRGTGELFF. In DNA, the CDR3 is TGTGCCAGCAGCTCCTCCGGGAGGGGTACCGGGGAGCTGTTTTTT. This rearrangement joins TRBV7-3 to TRBJ2-2, with 8 nucleotides matching TRBD2. With 4 bases clipped from V and 5 bases from J, the junction kept 6 bases outside the gene matches. This CDR3 is built from 15 residues. From germline, CDR1 is SGHTA and CDR2 FQGTGA.

There are many counts of this clonotype. The chain employs TRBV7-3 and TRBJ2-2; D assignment may be TRBD1 or TRBD2 (5 bases each). Germline V gives CDR1 SGHTA, CDR2 FQGTGA. This CDR3 comprises 14 residues. Between the trimmed V and J ends, which lost 1 base and 5 bases, there was a span of 8 bases. This CDR3 is CASSLMGETGELFF. The CDR3 DNA reads TGTGCCAGCAGCTTAATGGGGGAAACCGGGGAGCTGTTTTTT.

This clonotype was detected a few times. J is TRBJ1-4 and V is TRBV5-6; 7 bases agree with TRBD1. The V gene's germline CDR1 is SGHDT and CDR2 YYEEEE. The CDR3 totals 15 residues. V shed 0 bases, J shed 6 bases, and the junction held 5 bases outside the gene matches. The CDR3 sequence: CASSLAAGGDEKLFF. As DNA, the CDR3 is TGTGCCAGCAGCTTGGCGGCAGGGGGGGATGAAAAACTGTTTTTT. The complete variable domain, with remaining parts taken from reference TRBV5-6 and TRBJ1-4, reads DAGVTQSPTHLIKTRGQQVTLRCSPKSGHDTVSWYQQALGQGPQFIFQYYEEEERQRGNFPDRFSGHQFPNYSSELNVNALLLGDSALYLCASSLAAGGDEKLFFGSGTQLSVL.

This clonotype appeared many times. The chain is built from TRBV3-1 and TRBJ2-5; D call uncertain. CDR3 length: 13 residues. Trimming took off 0 bases at V and 5 bases at J, with 7 bases between the two ends. Germline-derived CDR1 and CDR2 are LGHDT and YNNKEL (reference sequence). CDR3 region: CASSQDNAETQYF. The DNA of the CDR3 is TGTGCCAGCAGCCAAGATAATGCGGAGACCCAGTACTTC.

Many counts were recorded for this clonotype. V and J are TRBV6-5 and TRBJ1-2; D is perhaps TRBD1 (5 bases). Between the trimmed V and J ends, which lost 0 bases and 2 bases, there was a span of 10 bases. CDR3 length equals 15 residues. Germline loops: CDR1 MNHEY, CDR2 SVGAGI. The CDR3 loop reads CASSYSFGTNYGYTF. CDR3 DNA sequence: TGTGCCAGCAGTTACTCGTTCGGGACCAACTATGGCTACACCTTC.